The 14 T cell receptor beta chains below come from one sample, sequenced in a study of cytomegalovirus exposure and HLA in healthy donors. PCR primers comprised 60 Vbeta and 13 Jbeta primers. Produced via immunoSEQ multiplex PCR; TCRdb's table is partial and in-frame only. The data contain fewer than 200,000 clones, roughly 74% of them singletons. What was sequenced was PBMCs. These receptors all stem from a male donor in good health and CMV-seronegative.

This clone was seen a few times. The J gene is TRBJ2-3, the V gene TRBV27, with 7 bases aligning to TRBD1. The germline V gene has CDR1 MNHEY and CDR2 SMNVEV (reference sequence). This CDR3 contains 16 residues. V lost 3 bases to trimming and J lost 1 base; unmatched junction nucleotides: 7. CDR3 sequence (DNA): TGTGCCAGCAGTTTTAAACAGGGGCGGGGCACAGATACGCAGTATTTT. Protein: CASSFKQGRGTDTQYF.

The gene calls are TRBV5-1 and TRBJ1-2, with 9 nucleotides matching TRBD1. CDR3 length: 14 residues. The V gene's germline CDR1 is SGHRS and CDR2 YFSETQ. The junction had 5 bases not matched to a gene; V was cut back by 4 bases and J by 4 bases. The CDR3 sequence: CASSEGQGPYGYTF. For the CDR3, the DNA is TGCGCCAGCAGCGAAGGACAGGGGCCCTATGGCTACACCTTC.

The V gene is TRBV27, the J gene TRBJ2-3, with 7 nucleotides matching TRBD1. The CDR3 has 16 residues. V lost 4 bases and J lost 6; bases outside the gene matches: 13. The germline V gene encodes CDR1 MNHEY and CDR2 SMNVEV (reference sequence). CDR3 loop: CASSSHPTGIIDTQYF. The DNA of the CDR3 is TGTGCCAGCAGTTCCCATCCGACAGGGATTATCGATACGCAGTATTTT.

Note on this clone: One end of the junction fails to match germline, which may point to a read error. The rearrangement uses TRBV12-5 and TRBJ2-7, with 10 bases fitting TRBD1. The CDR3 spans 13 residues. Germline V gives CDR1 LGHNT, CDR2 FRNRAP. The CDR3 sequence: CASVLTGGGEQYF. CDR3 in DNA: TGTGCTAGTGTTTTGACAGGGGGCGGCGAGCAGTACTTC. The full variable domain, with the rest looked up from reference TRBV12-5 and TRBJ2-7, is DARVTQTPRHKVTEMGQEVTMRCQPILGHNTVFWYRQTMMQGLELLAYFRNRAPLDDSGMPKDRFSAEMPDATLATLKIQPSEPRDSAVYFCASVLTGGGEQYFGPGTRLTVT.

The CDR3 DNA sequence: TGTGCCAGCAGCTTAACTCAGATTGAGGCCGGGGAGCTGTTTTTT. This codes for CASSLTQIEAGELFF. The chain combines TRBV7-3 with TRBJ2-2; D remains unclear. There are 15 residues in the CDR3. CDR1 and CDR2 (germline): SGHTA, FQGTGA. V lost 0 bases, J lost 6 bases, and 11 bases lay in between.

This clone was observed once. J is TRBJ2-3 and V is TRBV7-8; TRBD2 agrees at 9 bases. The V gene end was trimmed by 3 bases and the J gene end by 3 bases; junction bases not matched to a gene: 16. This CDR3 spans 19 amino acids. Germline V lookup: CDR1 SGHVS, CDR2 FQNEAQ. CDR3 bases: TGTGCCAGCAGCTTCCCCTCCCCCCGGCGGGAGGGCCTAACAGATACGCAGTATTTT. Translating gives CASSFPSPRREGLTDTQYF.

This clone has a single count. The genes are TRBV7-9 and TRBJ1-1; tentative D call: TRBD1 (6 bases). The CDR3 has 14 residues. CDR1 is SEHNR, CDR2 FQNEAQ, per germline (reference sequence). Trimming removed 7 bases from V and 0 bases from J, with 12 bases in between. CDR3 nucleotides: TGTGCCAGCAAGAACAGGGTAATGAACACTGAAGCTTTCTTT. Its protein product is CASKNRVMNTEAFF.

This clone was found a few times. The J gene is TRBJ1-5, the V gene TRBV27, with 9 bases that match TRBD1. The germline V gene has CDR1 MNHEY and CDR2 SMNVEV (reference sequence). The CDR3 has 15 residues. After removal of 4 bases from V and 5 bases from J, the junction contained 6 bases not matched to a gene. This chain's CDR3 is CASSSMGQGYQPQHF. Here the CDR3 DNA reads TGTGCCAGCAGTTCGATGGGACAGGGATATCAGCCCCAGCATTTT.

The chain combines TRBV6-7 with TRBJ2-5, with 7 bases identical to TRBD1. TRBV6-7 is filed as an ORF, its function uncertain. The length of the CDR3 is 15 residues. V shed 6 bases, J shed 4 bases, and the junction held 11 bases outside the gene matches. In nucleotides, the CDR3 is TGTGCCAGCAGGATATGGCGAGCAGGGGGAGAGACCCAGTACTTC. Residues: CASRIWRAGGETQYF.

The V call is TRBV7-6, the J call TRBJ2-1; 9 bases match TRBD1. This CDR3 comprises 15 residues. Germline V CDR1 and CDR2: SGHVS, FNYEAQ. V lost 1 base, J lost 10 bases, and 8 bases stayed unmatched. The CDR3 DNA reads as TGTGCCAGCAGCTTAGTTGCGACAGGGGGTGGAGAGCAGTTCTTC. Its translation is CASSLVATGGGEQFF. Drawing the rest from reference TRBV7-6 and TRBJ2-1, the complete variable domain is GAGVSQSPRYKVTKRGQDVALRCDPISGHVSLYWYRQALGQGPEFLTYFNYEAQQDKSGLPNDRFSAERPEGSISTLTIQRTEQRDSAMYRCASSLVATGGGEQFFGPGTRLTVL.

V and J are TRBV6-6 and TRBJ2-7, with 10 bases fitting TRBD1. This CDR3 region has 15 residues. The J segment lost 2 bases and the V segment lost 4 bases, leaving 5 bases of the junction unmatched. Germline CDR1 is MNHNY and CDR2 is SVGAGI (reference sequence). The CDR3: CASSSRTGGPYEQYF. CDR3 nucleotides: TGTGCCAGCAGTTCTCGGACAGGGGGTCCCTACGAGCAGTACTTC.

The rearrangement joins TRBV7-8 to TRBJ2-1; 9 nucleotides line up with TRBD2. The CDR3 is 14 residues long. The J segment lost 7 bases and the V segment lost 7 bases, leaving 8 bases of the junction unmatched. Germline V gives CDR1 SGHVS, CDR2 FQNEAQ. The CDR3 DNA is TGTGCCAGCATCGGGACTAGCCGCTCTAATGAGCAGTTCTTC. Translated: CASIGTSRSNEQFF. The entire variable domain, with the rest obtained from reference TRBV7-8 and TRBJ2-1, is as follows: GAGVSQSPRYKVAKRGQDVALRCDPISGHVSLFWYQQALGQGPEFLTYFQNEAQLDKSGLPSDRFFAERPEGSVSTLKIQRTQQEDSAVYLCASIGTSRSNEQFFGPGTRLTVL.

The CDR3 here is CASRRQGDSPLHF. In DNA form, the CDR3 reads TGTGCCAGCAGGCGACAGGGCGACTCACCCCTCCACTTT. The gene calls are TRBV2 and TRBJ1-6, with 7 bases aligning to TRBD1. This CDR3 contains 13 residues. Germline trimming cut 6 bases from V and 10 bases from J; bases unmatched to any gene: 6. Germline CDR1 SNHLY, CDR2 FYNNEI.

V and J are TRBV7-9 and TRBJ2-1; 7 nucleotides line up with TRBD1. This CDR3 spans 14 amino acids. V trimming: 5 bases; J trimming: 8 bases; junction bases outside the gene matches: 9. Germline CDR1 and CDR2: SEHNR and FQNEAQ (reference sequence). In DNA form, the CDR3 reads TGTGCCAGCAGCGGGACAGCCCAAAACTATGAGCAGTTCTTC. It is translated as CASSGTAQNYEQFF. The whole variable domain, remainder taken from reference TRBV7-9 and TRBJ2-1, is DTGVSQNPRHKITKRGQNVTFRCDPISEHNRLYWYRQTLGQGPEFLTYFQNEAQLEKSRLLSDRFSAERPKGSFSTLEIQRTEQGDSAMYLCASSGTAQNYEQFFGPGTRLTVL.